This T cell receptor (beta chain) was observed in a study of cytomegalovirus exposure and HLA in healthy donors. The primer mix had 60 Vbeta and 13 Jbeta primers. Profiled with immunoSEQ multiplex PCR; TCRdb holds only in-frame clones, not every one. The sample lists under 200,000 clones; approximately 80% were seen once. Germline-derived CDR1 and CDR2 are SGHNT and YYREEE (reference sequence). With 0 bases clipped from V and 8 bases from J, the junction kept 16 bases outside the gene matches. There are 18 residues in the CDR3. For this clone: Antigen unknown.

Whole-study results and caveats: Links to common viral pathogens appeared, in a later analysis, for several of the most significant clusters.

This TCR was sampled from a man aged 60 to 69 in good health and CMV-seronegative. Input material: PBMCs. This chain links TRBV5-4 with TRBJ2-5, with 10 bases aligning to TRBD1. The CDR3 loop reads CASSLVPSGTGAPQTQYF. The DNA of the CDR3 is TGTGCCAGCAGCTTGGTCCCCTCCGGGACAGGGGCCCCGCAAACCCAGTACTTC.